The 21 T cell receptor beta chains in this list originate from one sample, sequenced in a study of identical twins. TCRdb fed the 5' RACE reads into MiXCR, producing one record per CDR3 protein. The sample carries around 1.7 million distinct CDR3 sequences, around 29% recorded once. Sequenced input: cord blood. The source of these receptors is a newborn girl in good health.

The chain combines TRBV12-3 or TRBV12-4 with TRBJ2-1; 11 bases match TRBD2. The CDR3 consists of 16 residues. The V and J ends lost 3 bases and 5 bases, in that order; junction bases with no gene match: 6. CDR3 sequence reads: CASSFGLTSGNNEQFF. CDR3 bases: TGTGCCAGCAGTTTCGGTCTGACTAGCGGGAACAATGAGCAGTTCTTC.

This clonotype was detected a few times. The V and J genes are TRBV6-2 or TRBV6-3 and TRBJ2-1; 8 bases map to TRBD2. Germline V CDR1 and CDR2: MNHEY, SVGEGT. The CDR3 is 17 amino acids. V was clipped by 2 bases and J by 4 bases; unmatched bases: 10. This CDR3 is CASSYTRGDPRYNEQFF. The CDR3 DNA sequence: TGTGCCAGCAGTTACACGCGGGGGGACCCGAGATACAATGAGCAGTTCTTC.

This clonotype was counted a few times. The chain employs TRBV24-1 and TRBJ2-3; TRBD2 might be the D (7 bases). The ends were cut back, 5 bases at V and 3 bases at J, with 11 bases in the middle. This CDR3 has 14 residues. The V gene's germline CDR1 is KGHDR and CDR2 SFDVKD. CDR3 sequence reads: CATSAGGVTDTQYF. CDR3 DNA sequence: TGTGCCACCAGTGCGGGGGGCGTAACAGATACGCAGTATTTT.

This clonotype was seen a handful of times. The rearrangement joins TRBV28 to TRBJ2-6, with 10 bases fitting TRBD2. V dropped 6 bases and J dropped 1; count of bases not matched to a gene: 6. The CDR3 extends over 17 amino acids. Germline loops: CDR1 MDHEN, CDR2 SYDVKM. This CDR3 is CASRALAGASGANVLTF. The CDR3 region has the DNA TGTGCCAGCAGAGCCCTAGCGGGAGCTTCTGGGGCCAACGTCCTGACTTTC.

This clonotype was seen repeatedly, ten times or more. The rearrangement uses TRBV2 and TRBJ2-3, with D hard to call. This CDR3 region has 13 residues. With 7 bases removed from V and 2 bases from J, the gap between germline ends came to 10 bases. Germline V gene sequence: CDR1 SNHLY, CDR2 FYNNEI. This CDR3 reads CASTYDSTDTQYF. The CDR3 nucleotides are TGTGCCAGCACCTACGACTCCACAGATACGCAGTATTTT.

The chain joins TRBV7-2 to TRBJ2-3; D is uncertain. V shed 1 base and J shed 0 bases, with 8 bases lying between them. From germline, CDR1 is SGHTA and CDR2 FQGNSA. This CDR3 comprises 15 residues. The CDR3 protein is CASSLGYPSTDTQYF. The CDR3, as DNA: TGTGCCAGCAGCTTAGGATACCCTAGCACAGATACGCAGTATTTT.

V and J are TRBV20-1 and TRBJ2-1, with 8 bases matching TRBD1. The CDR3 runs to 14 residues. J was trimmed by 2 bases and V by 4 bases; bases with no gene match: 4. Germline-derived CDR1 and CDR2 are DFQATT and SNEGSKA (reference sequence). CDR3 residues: CSATTGATYNEQFF. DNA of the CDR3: TGCAGTGCTACGACAGGGGCGACCTACAATGAGCAGTTCTTC.

The CDR3 loop reads CASSVERGGRTDTQYF. In DNA form, the CDR3 reads TGTGCCAGCAGCGTAGAGAGGGGGGGCCGAACAGATACGCAGTATTTT. The chain links TRBV9 to TRBJ2-3, with D perhaps matching TRBD2 (7 bases). Trimming stripped 0 bases from V and 3 bases from J, with 14 bases between. Germline loops: CDR1 SGDLS, CDR2 YYNGEE. The CDR3 spans 16 residues. Together with reference TRBV9 and TRBJ2-3, the CDR3 gives the full variable domain: DSGVTQTPKHLITATGQRVTLRCSPRSGDLSVYWYQQSLDQGLQFLIQYYNGEERAKGNILERFSAQQFPDLHSELNLSSLELGDSALYFCASSVERGGRTDTQYFGPGTRLTVL.

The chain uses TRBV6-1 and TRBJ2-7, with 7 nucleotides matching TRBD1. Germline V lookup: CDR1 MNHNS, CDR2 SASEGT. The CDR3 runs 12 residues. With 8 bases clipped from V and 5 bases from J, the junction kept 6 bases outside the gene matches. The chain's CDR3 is CASPLTGNEQYF. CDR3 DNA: TGTGCCAGCCCCTTGACAGGGAACGAGCAGTACTTC.

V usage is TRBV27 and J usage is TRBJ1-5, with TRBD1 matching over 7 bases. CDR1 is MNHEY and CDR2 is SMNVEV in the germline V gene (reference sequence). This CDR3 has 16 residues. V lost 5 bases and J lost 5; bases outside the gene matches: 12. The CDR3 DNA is TGTGCCAGCAGTCTGTCCTCACAGGGGAGCTATCAGCCCCAGCATTTT. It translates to CASSLSSQGSYQPQHF.

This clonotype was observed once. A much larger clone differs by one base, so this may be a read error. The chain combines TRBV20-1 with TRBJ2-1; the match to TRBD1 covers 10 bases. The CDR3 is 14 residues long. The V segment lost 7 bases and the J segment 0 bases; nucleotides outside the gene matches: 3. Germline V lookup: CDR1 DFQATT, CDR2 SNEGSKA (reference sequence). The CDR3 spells CSVRTGGSYNEQFF. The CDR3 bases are TGCAGTGTTAGGACAGGGGGCTCCTACAATGAGCAGTTCTTC.

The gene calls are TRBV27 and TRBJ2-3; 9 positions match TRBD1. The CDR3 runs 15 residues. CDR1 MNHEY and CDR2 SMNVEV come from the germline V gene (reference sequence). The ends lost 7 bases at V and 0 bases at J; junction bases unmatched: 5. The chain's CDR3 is CASNLGTGSTDTQYF. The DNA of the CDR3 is TGTGCCAGCAACTTGGGGACAGGGAGCACAGATACGCAGTATTTT.

The CDR3 loop reads CASSRMRGEGDTQYF. The CDR3 bases are TGCGCCAGCAGCCGAATGCGGGGGGAAGGAGATACGCAGTATTTT. The V and J genes are TRBV5-1 and TRBJ2-3; TRBD2 matches 8 bases. The CDR3 runs 15 residues. The V segment lost 4 bases and the J segment 5 bases; nucleotides outside the gene matches: 9. The germline CDR1 and CDR2 sequences are SGHRS and YFSETQ.

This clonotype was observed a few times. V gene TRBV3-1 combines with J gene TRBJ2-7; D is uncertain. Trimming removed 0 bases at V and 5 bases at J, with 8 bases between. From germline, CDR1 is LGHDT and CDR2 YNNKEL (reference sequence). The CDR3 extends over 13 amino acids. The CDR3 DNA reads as TGTGCCAGCAGCCAAGACCTTTGGCACGAGCAGTACTTC. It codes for CASSQDLWHEQYF.

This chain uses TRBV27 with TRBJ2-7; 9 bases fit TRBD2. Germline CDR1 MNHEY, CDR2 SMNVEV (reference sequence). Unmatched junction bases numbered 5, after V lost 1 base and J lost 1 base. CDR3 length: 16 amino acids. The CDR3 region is CASSLYPGLASYEQYF. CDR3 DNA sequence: TGTGCCAGCAGTTTATACCCGGGACTAGCTTCCTACGAGCAGTACTTC.

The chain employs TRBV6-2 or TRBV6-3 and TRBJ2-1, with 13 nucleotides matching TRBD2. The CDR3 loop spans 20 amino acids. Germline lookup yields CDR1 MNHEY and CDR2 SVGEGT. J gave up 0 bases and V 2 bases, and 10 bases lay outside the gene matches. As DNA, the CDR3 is TGTGCCAGCAGTTACCGGACTAGCGGGAGAATAATTAGCTCCTACAATGAGCAGTTCTTC. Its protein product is CASSYRTSGRIISSYNEQFF.

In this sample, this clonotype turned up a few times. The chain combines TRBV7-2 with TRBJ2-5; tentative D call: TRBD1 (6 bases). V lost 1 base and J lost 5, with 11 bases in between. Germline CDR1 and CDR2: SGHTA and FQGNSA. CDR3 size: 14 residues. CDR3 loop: CASSLGQVYETQYF. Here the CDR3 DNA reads TGTGCCAGCAGCTTAGGACAGGTCTATGAGACCCAGTACTTC. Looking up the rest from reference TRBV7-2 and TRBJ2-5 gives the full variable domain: GAGVSQSPSNKVTEKGKDVELRCDPISGHTALYWYRQSLGQGLEFLIYFQGNSAPDKSGLPSDRFSAERTGGSVSTLTIQRTQQEDSAVYLCASSLGQVYETQYFGPGTRLLVL.

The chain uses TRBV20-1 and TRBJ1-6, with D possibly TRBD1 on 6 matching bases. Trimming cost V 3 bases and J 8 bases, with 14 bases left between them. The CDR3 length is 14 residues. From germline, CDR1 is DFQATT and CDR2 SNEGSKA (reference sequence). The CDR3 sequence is CSARPGEGDSPLHF. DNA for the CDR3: TGCAGTGCTAGGCCGGGGGAGGGGGATTCACCCCTCCACTTT.

CDR3 sequence: CASSKPRATGELFF. The CDR3, as DNA: TGTGCCAGCAGCAAACCCAGGGCCACCGGGGAGCTGTTTTTT. The rearrangement joins TRBV21-1 to TRBJ2-2; TRBD1, as called in the table, went unchecked against the DNA. TRBV21-1 is assigned pseudogene status. CDR3 length equals 14 residues.

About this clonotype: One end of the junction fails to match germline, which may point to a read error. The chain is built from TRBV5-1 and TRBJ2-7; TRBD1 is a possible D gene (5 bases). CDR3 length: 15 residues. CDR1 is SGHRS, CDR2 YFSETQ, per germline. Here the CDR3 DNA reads TGCGCCAGCGGCTTGGAGCAGGGCCCTTTTTACGAGCAGTACTTC. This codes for CASGLEQGPFYEQYF.

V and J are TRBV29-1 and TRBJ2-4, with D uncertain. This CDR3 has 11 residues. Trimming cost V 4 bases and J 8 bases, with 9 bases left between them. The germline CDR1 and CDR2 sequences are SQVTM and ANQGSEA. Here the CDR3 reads CSVVKADIQYF. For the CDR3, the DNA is TGCAGCGTTGTAAAGGCGGACATTCAGTACTTC.